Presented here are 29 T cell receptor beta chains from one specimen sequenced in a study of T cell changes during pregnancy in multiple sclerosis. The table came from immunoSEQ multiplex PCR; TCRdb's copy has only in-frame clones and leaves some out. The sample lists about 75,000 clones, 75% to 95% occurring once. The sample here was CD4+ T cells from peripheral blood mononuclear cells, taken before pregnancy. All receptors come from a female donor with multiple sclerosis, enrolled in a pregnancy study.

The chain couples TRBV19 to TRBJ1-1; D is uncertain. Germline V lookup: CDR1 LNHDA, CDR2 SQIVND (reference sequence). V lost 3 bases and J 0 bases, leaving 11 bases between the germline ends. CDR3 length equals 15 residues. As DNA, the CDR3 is TGTGCCAGTAGTATCGGGAACCAAATGAACACTGAAGCTTTCTTT. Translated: CASSIGNQMNTEAFF.

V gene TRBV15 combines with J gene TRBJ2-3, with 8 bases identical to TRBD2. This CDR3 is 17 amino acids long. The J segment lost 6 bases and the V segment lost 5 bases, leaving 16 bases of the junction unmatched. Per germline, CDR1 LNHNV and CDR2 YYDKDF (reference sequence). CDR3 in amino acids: CATSRKLSGSRSDTQYF. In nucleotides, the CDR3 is TGTGCCACCAGCCGGAAGTTAAGCGGGAGCCGATCCGATACGCAGTATTTT.

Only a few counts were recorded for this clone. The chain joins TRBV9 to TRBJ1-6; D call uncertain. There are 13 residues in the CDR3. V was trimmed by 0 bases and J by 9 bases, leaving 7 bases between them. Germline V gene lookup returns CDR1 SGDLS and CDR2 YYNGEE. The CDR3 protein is CASSVEEGSPLHF. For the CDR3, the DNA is TGTGCCAGCAGCGTAGAGGAGGGTTCACCCCTCCACTTT.

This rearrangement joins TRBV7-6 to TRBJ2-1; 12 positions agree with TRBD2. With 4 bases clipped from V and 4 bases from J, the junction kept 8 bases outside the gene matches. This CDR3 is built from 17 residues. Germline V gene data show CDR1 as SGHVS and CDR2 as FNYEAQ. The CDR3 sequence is CASSWTSGVGGYNEQFF. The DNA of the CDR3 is TGTGCCAGCAGCTGGACTAGCGGGGTGGGTGGGTACAATGAGCAGTTCTTC.

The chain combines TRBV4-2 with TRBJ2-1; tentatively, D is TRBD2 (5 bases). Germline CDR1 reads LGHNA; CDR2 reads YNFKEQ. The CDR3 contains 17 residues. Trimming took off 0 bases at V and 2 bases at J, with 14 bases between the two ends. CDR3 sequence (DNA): TGTGCCAGCAGCCAAGATAAAGAGGCCGGGGCCTACAATGAGCAGTTCTTC. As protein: CASSQDKEAGAYNEQFF.

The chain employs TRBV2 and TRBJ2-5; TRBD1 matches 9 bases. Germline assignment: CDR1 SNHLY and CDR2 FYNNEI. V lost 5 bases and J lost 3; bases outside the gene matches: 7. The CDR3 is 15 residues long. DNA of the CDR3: TGTGCCAGCAGTTACGGGGGACAGGGAGAAGAGACCCAGTACTTC. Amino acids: CASSYGGQGEETQYF.

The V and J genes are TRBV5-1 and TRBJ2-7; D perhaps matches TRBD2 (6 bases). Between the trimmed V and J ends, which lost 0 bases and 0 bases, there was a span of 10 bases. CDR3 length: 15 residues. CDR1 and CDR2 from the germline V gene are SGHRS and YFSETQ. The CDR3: CASSLGDGGSYEQYF. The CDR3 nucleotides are TGCGCCAGCAGCTTGGGGGACGGGGGCTCCTACGAGCAGTACTTC.

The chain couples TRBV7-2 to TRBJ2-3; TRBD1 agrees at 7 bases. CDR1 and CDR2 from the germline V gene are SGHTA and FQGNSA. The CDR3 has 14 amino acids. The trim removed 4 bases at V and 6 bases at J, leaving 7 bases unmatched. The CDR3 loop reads CASSSQGQHDTQYF. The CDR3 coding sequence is TGTGCCAGCAGCTCGCAGGGACAGCATGATACGCAGTATTTT.

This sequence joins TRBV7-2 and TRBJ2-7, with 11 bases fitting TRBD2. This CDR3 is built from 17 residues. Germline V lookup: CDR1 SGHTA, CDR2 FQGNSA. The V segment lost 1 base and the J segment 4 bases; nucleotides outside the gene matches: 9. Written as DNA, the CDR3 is TGTGCCAGCAGCTTAGGGGGACTAGCGGCCAGTAAATACGAGCAGTACTTC. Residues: CASSLGGLAASKYEQYF.

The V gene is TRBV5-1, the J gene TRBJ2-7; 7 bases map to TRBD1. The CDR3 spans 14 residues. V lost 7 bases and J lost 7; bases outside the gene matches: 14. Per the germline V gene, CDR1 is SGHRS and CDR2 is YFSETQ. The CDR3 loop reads CASGRQGDSGEQYF. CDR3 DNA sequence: TGCGCCAGCGGAAGACAGGGAGATTCGGGGGAGCAGTACTTC.

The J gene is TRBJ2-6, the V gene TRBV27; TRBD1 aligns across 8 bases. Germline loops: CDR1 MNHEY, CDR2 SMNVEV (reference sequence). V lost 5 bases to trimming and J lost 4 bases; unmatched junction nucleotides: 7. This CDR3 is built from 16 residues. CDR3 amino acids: CASSPFQGAGANVLTF. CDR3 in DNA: TGTGCCAGCAGTCCATTCCAGGGGGCCGGGGCCAACGTCCTGACTTTC.

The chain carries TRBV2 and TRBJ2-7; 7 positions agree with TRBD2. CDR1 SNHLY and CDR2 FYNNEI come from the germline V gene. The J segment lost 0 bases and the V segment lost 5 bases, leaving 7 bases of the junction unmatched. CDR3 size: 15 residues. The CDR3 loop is CASSRLALSSYEQYF. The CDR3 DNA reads TGTGCCAGCAGTCGACTAGCACTCTCCTCCTACGAGCAGTACTTC.

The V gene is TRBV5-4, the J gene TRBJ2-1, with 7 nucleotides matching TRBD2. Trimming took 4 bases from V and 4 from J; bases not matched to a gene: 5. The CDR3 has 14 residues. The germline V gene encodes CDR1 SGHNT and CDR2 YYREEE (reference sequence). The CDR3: CASSPGGRYNEQFF. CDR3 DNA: TGTGCCAGCAGCCCCGGCGGGAGATACAATGAGCAGTTCTTC.

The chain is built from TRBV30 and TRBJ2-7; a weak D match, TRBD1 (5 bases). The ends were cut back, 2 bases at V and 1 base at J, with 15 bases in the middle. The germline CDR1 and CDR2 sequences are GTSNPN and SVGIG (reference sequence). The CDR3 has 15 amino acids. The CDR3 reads CAWSPSTVGSYEQYF. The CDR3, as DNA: TGTGCCTGGAGTCCGTCGACAGTGGGGTCCTACGAGCAGTACTTC.

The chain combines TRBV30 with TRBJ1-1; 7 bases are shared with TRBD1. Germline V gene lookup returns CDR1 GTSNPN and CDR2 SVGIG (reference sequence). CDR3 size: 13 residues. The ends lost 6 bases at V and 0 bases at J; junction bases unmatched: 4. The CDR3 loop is CACRTGLNTEAFF. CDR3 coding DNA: TGTGCCTGCCGGACAGGTTTGAACACTGAAGCTTTCTTT.

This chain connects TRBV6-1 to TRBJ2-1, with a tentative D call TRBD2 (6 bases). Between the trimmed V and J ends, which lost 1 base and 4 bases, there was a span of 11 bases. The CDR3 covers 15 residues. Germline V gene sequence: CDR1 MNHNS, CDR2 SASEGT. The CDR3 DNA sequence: TGTGCCAGCAGTGAAGGCGGGATACAGTACAATGAGCAGTTCTTC. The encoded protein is CASSEGGIQYNEQFF.

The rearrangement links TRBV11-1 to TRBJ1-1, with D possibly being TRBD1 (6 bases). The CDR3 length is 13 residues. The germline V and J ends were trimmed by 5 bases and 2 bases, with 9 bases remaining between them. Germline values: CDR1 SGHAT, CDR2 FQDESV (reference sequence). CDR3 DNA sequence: TGTGCCAGCAGCCGGACAGAAAACACTGAAGCTTTCTTT. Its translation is CASSRTENTEAFF.

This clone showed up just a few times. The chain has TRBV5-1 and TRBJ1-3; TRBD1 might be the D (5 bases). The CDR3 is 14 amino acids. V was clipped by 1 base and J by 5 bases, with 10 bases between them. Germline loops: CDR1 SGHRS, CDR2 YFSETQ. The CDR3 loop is CASSLSGNRNTIYF. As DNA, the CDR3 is TGCGCCAGCAGCTTGTCAGGGAATAGAAACACCATATATTTT.

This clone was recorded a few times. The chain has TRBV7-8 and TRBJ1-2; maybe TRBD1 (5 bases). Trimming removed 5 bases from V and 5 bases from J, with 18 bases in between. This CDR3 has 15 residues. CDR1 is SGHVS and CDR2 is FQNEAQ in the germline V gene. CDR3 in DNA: TGTGCCAGCAGCCAAGGGGCCCCCCGGGGGTATGGCTACACCTTC. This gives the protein CASSQGAPRGYGYTF.

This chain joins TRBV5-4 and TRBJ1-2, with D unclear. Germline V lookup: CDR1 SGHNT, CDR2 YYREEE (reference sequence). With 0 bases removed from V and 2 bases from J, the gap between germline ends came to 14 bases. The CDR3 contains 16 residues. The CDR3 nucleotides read TGTGCCAGCAGCTTGGCTCACAAGTACCCGAACTATGGCTACACCTTC. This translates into CASSLAHKYPNYGYTF.

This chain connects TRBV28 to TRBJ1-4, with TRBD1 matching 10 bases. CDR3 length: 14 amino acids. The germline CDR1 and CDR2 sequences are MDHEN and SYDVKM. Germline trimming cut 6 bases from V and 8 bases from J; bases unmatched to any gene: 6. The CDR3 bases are TGTGCCAGCAGACCCGGGACAGGGGACGAAAAACTGTTTTTT. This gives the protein CASRPGTGDEKLFF. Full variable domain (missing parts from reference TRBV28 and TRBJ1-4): DVKVTQSSRYLVKRTGEKVFLECVQDMDHENMFWYRQDPGLGLRLIYFSYDVKMKEKGDIPEGYSVSREKKERFSLILESASTNQTSMYLCASRPGTGDEKLFFGSGTQLSVL.

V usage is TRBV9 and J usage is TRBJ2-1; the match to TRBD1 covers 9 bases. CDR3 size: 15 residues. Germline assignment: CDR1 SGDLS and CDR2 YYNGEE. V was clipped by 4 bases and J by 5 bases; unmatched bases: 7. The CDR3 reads CASSSGQGANNEQFF. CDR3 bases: TGTGCCAGCAGCTCGGGACAGGGAGCAAACAATGAGCAGTTCTTC.

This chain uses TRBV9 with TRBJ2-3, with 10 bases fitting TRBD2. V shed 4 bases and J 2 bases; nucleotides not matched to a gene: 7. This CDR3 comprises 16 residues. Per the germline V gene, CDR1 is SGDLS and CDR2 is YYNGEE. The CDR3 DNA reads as TGTGCCAGCAGCCAGCTAGCGGGGGCCCACACAGATACGCAGTATTTT. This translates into CASSQLAGAHTDTQYF. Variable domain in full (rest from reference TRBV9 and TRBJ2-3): DSGVTQTPKHLITATGQRVTLRCSPRSGDLSVYWYQQSLDQGLQFLIQYYNGEERAKGNILERFSAQQFPDLHSELNLSSLELGDSALYFCASSQLAGAHTDTQYFGPGTRLTVL.

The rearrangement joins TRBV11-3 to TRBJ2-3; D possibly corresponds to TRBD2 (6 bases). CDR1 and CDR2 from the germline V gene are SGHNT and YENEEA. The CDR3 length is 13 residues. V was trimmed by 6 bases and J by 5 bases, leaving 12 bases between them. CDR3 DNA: TGTGCCAGCAGAGACGGGGGTAAAGATACGCAGTATTTT. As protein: CASRDGGKDTQYF. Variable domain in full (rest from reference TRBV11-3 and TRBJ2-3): EAGVVQSPRYKIIEKKQPVAFWCNPISGHNTLYWYLQNLGQGPELLIRYENEEAVDDSQLPKDRFSAERLKGVDSTLKIQPAELGDSAVYLCASRDGGKDTQYFGPGTRLTVL.

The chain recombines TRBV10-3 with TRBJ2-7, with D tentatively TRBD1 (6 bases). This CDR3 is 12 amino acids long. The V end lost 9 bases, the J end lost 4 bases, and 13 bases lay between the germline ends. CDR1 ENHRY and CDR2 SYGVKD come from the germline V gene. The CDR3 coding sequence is TGTGCCATTCGGGACATAGGTTACGAGCAGTACTTC. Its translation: CAIRDIGYEQYF.

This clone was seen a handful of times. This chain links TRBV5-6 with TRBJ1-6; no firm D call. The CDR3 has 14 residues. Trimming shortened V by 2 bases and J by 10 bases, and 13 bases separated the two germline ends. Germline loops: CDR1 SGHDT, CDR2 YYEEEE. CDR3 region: CASSFRSGSSPLHF. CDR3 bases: TGTGCCAGCAGCTTCCGTTCGGGGTCCTCACCCCTCCACTTT.

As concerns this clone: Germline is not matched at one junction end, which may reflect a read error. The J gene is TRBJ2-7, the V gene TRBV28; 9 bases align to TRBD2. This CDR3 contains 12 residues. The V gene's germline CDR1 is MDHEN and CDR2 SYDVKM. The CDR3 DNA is TGTACCAGCGGGAGGTCCTCCTACGAGCAGTACTTC. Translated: CTSGRSSYEQYF.

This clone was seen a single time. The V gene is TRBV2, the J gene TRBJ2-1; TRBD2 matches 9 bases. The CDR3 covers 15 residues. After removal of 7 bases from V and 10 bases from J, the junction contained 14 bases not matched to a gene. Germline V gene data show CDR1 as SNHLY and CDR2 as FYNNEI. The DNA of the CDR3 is TGTGCCAGCAAAGTCGGAGGCGGGGGGGCCGGGGAGCAGTTCTTC. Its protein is CASKVGGGGAGEQFF.

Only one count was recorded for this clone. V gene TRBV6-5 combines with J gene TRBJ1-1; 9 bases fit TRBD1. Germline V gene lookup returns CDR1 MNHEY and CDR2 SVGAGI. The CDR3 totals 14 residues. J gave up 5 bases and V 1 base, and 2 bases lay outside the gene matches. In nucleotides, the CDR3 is TGTGCCAGCAGTTACTACGGGACAGGGACTGAAGCTTTCTTT. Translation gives CASSYYGTGTEAFF.